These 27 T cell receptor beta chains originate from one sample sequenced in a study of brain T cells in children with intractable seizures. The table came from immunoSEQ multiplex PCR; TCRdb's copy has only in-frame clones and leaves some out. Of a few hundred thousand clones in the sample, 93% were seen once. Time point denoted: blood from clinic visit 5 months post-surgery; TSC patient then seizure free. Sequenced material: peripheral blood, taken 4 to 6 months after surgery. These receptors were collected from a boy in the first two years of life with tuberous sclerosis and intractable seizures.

The CDR3 region has the DNA TGTGCCAGCAGTGAGTGGAGTACCTACGAGCAGTACTTC. Residues: CASSEWSTYEQYF. The chain has TRBV2 and TRBJ2-7, with D unresolved. The V gene lost 3 bases and the J gene lost 2 bases, with 8 bases spanning the gap. Germline CDR1 is SNHLY and CDR2 is FYNNEI. The CDR3 has 13 amino acids. The full variable domain, with the rest looked up from reference TRBV2 and TRBJ2-7, is EPEVTQTPSHQVTQMGQEVILRCVPISNHLYFYWYRQILGQKVEFLVSFYNNEISEKSEIFDDQFSVERPDGSNFTLKIRSTKLEDSAMYFCASSEWSTYEQYFGPGTRLTVT.

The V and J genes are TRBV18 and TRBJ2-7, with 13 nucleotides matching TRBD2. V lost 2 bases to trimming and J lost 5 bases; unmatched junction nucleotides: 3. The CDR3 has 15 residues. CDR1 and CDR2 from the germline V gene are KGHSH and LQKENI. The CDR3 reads CASSPTSGGANEQYF. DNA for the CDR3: TGTGCCAGCTCACCAACTAGCGGGGGGGCCAACGAGCAGTACTTC.

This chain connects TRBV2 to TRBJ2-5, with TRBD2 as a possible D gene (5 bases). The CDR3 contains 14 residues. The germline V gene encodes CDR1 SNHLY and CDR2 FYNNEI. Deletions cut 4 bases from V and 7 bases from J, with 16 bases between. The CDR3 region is CASSGLDSPPTQYF. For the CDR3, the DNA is TGTGCCAGCAGTGGCTTGGACTCGCCCCCGACCCAGTACTTC.

The CDR3 DNA follows: TGTGCCACCAGTGAAAACGGACAGGGGGCATGGTACGAGCAGTACTTC. It translates to CATSENGQGAWYEQYF. The chain uses TRBV24-1 and TRBJ2-7, with TRBD1 matching over 11 bases. The trim removed 4 bases at V and 4 bases at J, leaving 8 bases unmatched. The CDR3 extends over 16 amino acids. Germline V gives CDR1 KGHDR, CDR2 SFDVKD.

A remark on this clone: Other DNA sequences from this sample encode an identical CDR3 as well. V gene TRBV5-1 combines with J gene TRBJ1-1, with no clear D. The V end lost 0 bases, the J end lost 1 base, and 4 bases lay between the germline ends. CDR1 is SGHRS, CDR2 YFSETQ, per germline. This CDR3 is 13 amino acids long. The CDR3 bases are TGCGCCAGCAGCTTGGGAGCGAACACTGAAGCTTTCTTT. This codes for CASSLGANTEAFF.

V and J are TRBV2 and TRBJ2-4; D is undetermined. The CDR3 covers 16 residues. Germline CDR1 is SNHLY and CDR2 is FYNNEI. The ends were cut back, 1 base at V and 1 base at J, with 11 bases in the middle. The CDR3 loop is CASSEVWQGAKNIQYF. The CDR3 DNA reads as TGTGCCAGCAGTGAAGTCTGGCAAGGGGCCAAAAACATTCAGTACTTC.

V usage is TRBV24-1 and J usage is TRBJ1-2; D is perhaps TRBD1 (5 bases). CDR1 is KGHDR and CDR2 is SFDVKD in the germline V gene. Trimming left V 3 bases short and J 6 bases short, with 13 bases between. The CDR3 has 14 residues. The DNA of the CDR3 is TGTGCCACCAGTGATCCTTCGGGGGTACATGGCTACACCTTC. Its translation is CATSDPSGVHGYTF.

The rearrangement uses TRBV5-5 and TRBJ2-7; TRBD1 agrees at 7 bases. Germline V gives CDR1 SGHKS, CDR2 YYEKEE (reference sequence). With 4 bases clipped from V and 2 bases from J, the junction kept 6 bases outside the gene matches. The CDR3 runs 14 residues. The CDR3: CASSLGQITYEQYF. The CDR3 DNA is TGTGCCAGCAGCCTGGGACAGATTACCTACGAGCAGTACTTC.

CDR3: CASSENRETQYF. The CDR3 DNA is TGTGCCAGCAGTGAAAATAGGGAGACCCAGTACTTC. The rearrangement joins TRBV6-1 to TRBJ2-5; D is undetermined. CDR1 and CDR2 from the germline V gene are MNHNS and SASEGT. The CDR3 has 12 residues. Trimming cost V 2 bases and J 5 bases, with 6 bases left between them.

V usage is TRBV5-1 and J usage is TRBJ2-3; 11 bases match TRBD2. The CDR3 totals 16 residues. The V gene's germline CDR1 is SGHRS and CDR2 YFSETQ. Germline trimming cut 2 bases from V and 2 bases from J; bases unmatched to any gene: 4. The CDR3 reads CASSFRLAGFTDTQYF. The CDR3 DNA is TGCGCCAGCAGCTTCCGACTAGCGGGGTTCACAGATACGCAGTATTTT.

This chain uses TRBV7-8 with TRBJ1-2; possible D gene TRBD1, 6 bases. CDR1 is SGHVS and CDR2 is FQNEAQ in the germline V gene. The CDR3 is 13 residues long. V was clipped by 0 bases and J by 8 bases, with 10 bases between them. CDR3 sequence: CASSLAGQGGYTF. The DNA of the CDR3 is TGTGCCAGCAGCTTAGCAGGGCAGGGGGGCTACACCTTC.

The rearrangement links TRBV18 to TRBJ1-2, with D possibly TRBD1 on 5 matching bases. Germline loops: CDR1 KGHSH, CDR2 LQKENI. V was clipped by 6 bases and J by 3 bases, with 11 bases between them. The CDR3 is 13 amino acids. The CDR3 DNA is TGTGCCAGCTCGCTGGGCAGGGACTATGGCTACACCTTC. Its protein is CASSLGRDYGYTF.

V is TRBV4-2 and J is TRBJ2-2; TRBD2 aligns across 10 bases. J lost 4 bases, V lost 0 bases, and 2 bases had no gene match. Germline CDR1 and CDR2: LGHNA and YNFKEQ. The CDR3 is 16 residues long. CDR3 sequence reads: CASSQDRTSGTGELFF. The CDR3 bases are TGTGCCAGCAGCCAAGATCGGACTAGCGGCACCGGGGAGCTGTTTTTT.

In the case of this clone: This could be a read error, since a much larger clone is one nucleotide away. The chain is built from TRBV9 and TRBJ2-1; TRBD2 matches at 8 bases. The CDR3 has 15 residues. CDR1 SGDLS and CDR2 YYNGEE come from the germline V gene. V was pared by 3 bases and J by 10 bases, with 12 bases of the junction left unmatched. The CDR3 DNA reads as TGTGCCAGCAGCGGCGGGCGGACTCGGGGGGGCGAGCAGTTCTTC. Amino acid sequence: CASSGGRTRGGEQFF.

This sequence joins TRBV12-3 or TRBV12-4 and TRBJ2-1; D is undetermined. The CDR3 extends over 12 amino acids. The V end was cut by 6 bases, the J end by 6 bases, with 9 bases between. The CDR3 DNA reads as TGTGCCAGCAGAGGAACAATCAATGAGCAGTTCTTC. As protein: CASRGTINEQFF.

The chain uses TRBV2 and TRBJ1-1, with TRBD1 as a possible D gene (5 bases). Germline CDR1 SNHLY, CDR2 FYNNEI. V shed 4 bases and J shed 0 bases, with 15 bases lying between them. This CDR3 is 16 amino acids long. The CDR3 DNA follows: TGTGCCAGCAGTGGCCTAAGACAGAACATGAACACTGAAGCTTTCTTT. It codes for CASSGLRQNMNTEAFF.

CDR3 sequence reads: CASSSRYEQFF. CDR3 sequence (DNA): TGTGCCAGCAGCTCCAGGTATGAGCAGTTCTTC. This chain connects TRBV7-2 to TRBJ2-1; D call uncertain. This CDR3 comprises 11 residues. Deletions cut 4 bases from V and 8 bases from J, with 6 bases between. The germline V gene has CDR1 SGHTA and CDR2 FQGNSA.

The CDR3 nucleotides are TGTGCCAGCAGTCCCCTTCGCTCTGGGGCCAACGTCCTGACTTTC. This encodes CASSPLRSGANVLTF. This chain uses TRBV3-1 (or the pseudogene TRBV3-2) with TRBJ2-6; no reliable D call. Germline V gene sequence: CDR1 LGHDT, CDR2 YNNKEL (reference sequence). V dropped 6 bases and J dropped 0 bases, with 9 bases sitting between them. This CDR3 has 15 residues.

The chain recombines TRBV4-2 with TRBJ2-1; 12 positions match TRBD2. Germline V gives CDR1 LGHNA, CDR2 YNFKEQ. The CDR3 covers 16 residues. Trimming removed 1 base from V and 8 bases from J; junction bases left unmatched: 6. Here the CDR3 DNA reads TGTGCCAGCAGCCAAGGACTAGCGGGGGTCAGAGATGAGCAGTTCTTC. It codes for CASSQGLAGVRDEQFF.

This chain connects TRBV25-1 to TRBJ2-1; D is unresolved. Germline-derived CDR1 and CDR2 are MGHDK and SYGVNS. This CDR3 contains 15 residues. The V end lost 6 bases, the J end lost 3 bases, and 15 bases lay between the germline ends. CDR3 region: CASSLDGPGYNEQFF. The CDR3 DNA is TGTGCCAGCAGCCTCGACGGACCCGGCTACAATGAGCAGTTCTTC.

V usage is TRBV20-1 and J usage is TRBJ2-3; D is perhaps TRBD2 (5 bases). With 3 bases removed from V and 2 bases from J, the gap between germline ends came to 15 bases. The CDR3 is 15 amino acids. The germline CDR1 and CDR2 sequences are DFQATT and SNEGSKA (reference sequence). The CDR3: CSASVASGSTDTQYF. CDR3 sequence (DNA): TGCAGTGCTAGTGTGGCGAGCGGATCCACAGATACGCAGTATTTT.

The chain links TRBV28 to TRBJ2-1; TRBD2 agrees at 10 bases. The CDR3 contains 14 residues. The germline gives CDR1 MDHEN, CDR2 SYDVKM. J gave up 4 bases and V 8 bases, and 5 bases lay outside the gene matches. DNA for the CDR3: TGTGCCAGCCGAACTAGCGGGATATACAATGAGCAGTTCTTC. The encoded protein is CASRTSGIYNEQFF.

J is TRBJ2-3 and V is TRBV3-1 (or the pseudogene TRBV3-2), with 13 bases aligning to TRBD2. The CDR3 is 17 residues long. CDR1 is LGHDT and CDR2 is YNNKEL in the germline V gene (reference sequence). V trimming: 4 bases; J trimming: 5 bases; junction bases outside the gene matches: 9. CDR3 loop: CASSPGLAGVRQDTQYF. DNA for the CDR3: TGTGCCAGCAGCCCCGGACTAGCGGGGGTCAGACAAGATACGCAGTATTTT.

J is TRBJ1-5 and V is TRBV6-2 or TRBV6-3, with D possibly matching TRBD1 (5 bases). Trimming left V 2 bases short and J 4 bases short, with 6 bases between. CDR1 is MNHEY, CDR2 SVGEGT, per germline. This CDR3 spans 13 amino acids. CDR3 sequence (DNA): TGTGCCAGCAGTTACGACAGAAATCAGCCCCAGCATTTT. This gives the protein CASSYDRNQPQHF.

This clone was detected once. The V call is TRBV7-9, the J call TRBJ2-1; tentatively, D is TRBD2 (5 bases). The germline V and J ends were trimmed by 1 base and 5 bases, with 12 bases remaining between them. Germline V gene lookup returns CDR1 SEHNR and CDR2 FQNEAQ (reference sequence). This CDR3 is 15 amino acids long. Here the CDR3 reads CASSLGLTTNNEQFF. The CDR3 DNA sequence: TGTGCCAGCAGCTTAGGTCTGACTACCAACAATGAGCAGTTCTTC.

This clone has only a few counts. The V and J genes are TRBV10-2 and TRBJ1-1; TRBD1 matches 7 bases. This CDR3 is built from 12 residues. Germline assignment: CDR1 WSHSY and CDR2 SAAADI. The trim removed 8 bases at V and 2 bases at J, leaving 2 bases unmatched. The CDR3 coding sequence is TGCGCCAGCCGACAGGGTAACACTGAAGCTTTCTTT. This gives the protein CASRQGNTEAFF.

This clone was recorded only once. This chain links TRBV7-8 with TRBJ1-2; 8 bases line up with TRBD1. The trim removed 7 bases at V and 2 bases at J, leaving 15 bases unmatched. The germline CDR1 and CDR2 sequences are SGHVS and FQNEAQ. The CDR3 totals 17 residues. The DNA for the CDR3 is TGTGCCAGCACCGATCCAGGGGGCAGGGAAAGAAACTATGGCTACACCTTC. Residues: CASTDPGGRERNYGYTF.